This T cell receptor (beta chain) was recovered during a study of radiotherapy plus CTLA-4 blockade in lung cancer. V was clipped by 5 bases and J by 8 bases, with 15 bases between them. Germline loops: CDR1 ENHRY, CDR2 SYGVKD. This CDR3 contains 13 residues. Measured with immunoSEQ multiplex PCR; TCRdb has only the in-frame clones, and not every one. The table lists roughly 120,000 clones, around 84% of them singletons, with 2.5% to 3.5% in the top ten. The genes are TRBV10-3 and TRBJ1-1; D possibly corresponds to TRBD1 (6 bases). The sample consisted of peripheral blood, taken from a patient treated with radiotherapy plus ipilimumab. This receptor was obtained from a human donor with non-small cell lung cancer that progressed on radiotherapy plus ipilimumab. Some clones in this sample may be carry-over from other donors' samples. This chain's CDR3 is CAISKTGRGEAFF. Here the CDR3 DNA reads TGTGCCATCAGTAAAACAGGGCGAGGGGAAGCTTTCTTT.